This T cell receptor (beta chain) was documented in a study of T cell repertoires in cytomegalovirus infection. The overall study: The public TCR beta signatures pointed to both CMV infection and matching HLA type.

TCRdb re-called the reads through MiXCR, storing one row per CDR3 protein. The sample yields 650,000 to 900,000 distinct CDR3 sequences, about 28% seen once. Whole-study findings and limits: People with CMV and the relevant HLA were identified by cumulative public TCR beta family frequency.

In regard to this clonotype: What it binds is not known.

The germline CDR1 and CDR2 sequences are LGHNA and YSLEER. V lost 0 bases, J lost 0 bases, and 6 bases lay in between. The CDR3 sequence is 15 residues long. This receptor was identified in a human donor in good health (CMV status not recorded). Some clones in this sample may be carry-over from other donors' samples. The chain employs TRBV4-3 and TRBJ1-3, with D uncertain. The sequencing here drew on cultured CD8+ T cells from PBMCs, taken from culture after CMV antigen stimulation. In DNA form, the CDR3 reads TGCGCCAGCAGCCAAGATTCTCTCTCTGGAAACACCATATATTTT. This gives the protein CASSQDSLSGNTIYF.